Listed here are 14 T cell receptor beta chains from one sample, sequenced in a study of blood T cells in healthy people across ages. The authors ran a second PCR of 7 to 11 cycles using a sample-barcoded 5' primer and a J-beta primer mix. In TCRdb, the 5' RACE reads were re-called with MiXCR into one record per CDR3 protein. The table lists about 640,000 distinct CDR3 sequences, about 53% of them singletons. Sequencing used blood. The origin of the receptors is a man between 60 and 70 years old in good health.

This clonotype was found a few times. The chain has TRBV3-1 and TRBJ2-5; tentative D call: TRBD2 (6 bases). Germline-derived CDR1 and CDR2 are LGHDT and YNNKEL (reference sequence). V lost 3 bases to trimming and J lost 4 bases, with 12 bases between them. This CDR3 is 14 amino acids long. The CDR3 sequence is CASSQGLRLETQYF. The CDR3 DNA reads TGTGCCAGCAGCCAGGGACTTCGCCTAGAGACCCAGTACTTC.

This clonotype occurred a few times. The J gene is TRBJ2-7, the V gene TRBV3-1; D tentatively fits TRBD1 or TRBD2 (5 bases each). The germline V and J ends were trimmed by 1 base and 2 bases, with 15 bases remaining between them. The germline gives CDR1 LGHDT, CDR2 YNNKEL (reference sequence). The CDR3 length is 16 residues. CDR3: CASSQVPTRGTYEQYF. In DNA form, the CDR3 reads TGTGCCAGCAGCCAAGTTCCCACTAGGGGTACCTACGAGCAGTACTTC.

The chain combines TRBV20-1 with TRBJ2-7, with TRBD2 identical over 9 bases. The CDR3 runs 14 residues. Per the germline V gene, CDR1 is DFQATT and CDR2 is SNEGSKA (reference sequence). The J segment lost 4 bases and the V segment lost 3 bases, leaving 7 bases of the junction unmatched. CDR3 sequence (DNA): TGCAGTGCTAGTGATAGCGGGGGAAAATACGAGCAGTACTTC. Translation gives CSASDSGGKYEQYF.

The chain uses TRBV29-1 and TRBJ2-4, with D tentatively TRBD1 (6 bases). The J call may not be correct, given that the DNA end is closer to TRBJ2-5. The CDR3 sequence is 12 residues long. Germline V gives CDR1 SQVTM, CDR2 ANQGSEA. This chain's CDR3 is CSVDTGSETQYF. The CDR3, as DNA: TGCAGCGTTGATACAGGGTCGGAGACCCAGTACTTC.

The chain's CDR3 is CASSNDRVRAKNIQYF. In DNA form, the CDR3 reads TGTGCCAGCAGTAACGACAGGGTCAGAGCCAAAAACATTCAGTACTTC. The chain uses TRBV12-3 or TRBV12-4 and TRBJ2-4; 7 bases are a match to TRBD1. V shed 5 bases and J 0 bases; nucleotides not matched to a gene: 7. This CDR3 contains 16 residues.

This chain uses TRBV10-3 with TRBJ2-3, with 8 nucleotides matching TRBD2. Germline CDR1 is ENHRY and CDR2 is SYGVKD. The CDR3 spans 17 residues. The J segment lost 3 bases and the V segment lost 4 bases, leaving 12 bases of the junction unmatched. Here the CDR3 DNA reads TGTGCCATCAGTGGTAAACCGGGACTAGAGTCTACAGATACGCAGTATTTT. Protein: CAISGKPGLESTDTQYF.

This clonotype came up many times. The chain is built from TRBV7-2 and TRBJ2-1; D ambiguous. Germline V gives CDR1 SGHTA, CDR2 FQGNSA. The CDR3 totals 14 residues. V lost 0 bases and J 4 bases, leaving 7 bases between the germline ends. CDR3 loop: CASSLAGVYNEQFF. Written as DNA, the CDR3 is TGTGCCAGCAGCTTAGCTGGAGTATACAATGAGCAGTTCTTC.

The chain couples TRBV25-1 to TRBJ2-5, with 9 bases aligning to TRBD2. The CDR3 sequence is 15 residues long. After removal of 6 bases from V and 1 base from J, the junction contained 6 bases not matched to a gene. CDR1 MGHDK and CDR2 SYGVNS come from the germline V gene. The CDR3 nucleotides are TGTGCCAGCAGCGATAGCGGGGGCCCCCAAGAGACCCAGTACTTC. As protein: CASSDSGGPQETQYF.

V and J are TRBV28 and TRBJ2-7, with D perhaps TRBD1 (5 bases). The CDR3 consists of 13 residues. Per germline, CDR1 MDHEN and CDR2 SYDVKM. V dropped 6 bases and J dropped 2 bases, with 11 bases sitting between them. CDR3 amino acids: CASSTDSPYEQYF. The DNA of the CDR3 is TGTGCCAGCAGCACCGACAGTCCCTACGAGCAGTACTTC.

The chain carries TRBV12-3 or TRBV12-4 and TRBJ2-7; tentatively, D is TRBD2 (5 bases). The ends were cut back, 2 bases at V and 7 bases at J, with 15 bases in the middle. This CDR3 is 14 amino acids long. CDR3 sequence reads: CASSLSVRADEQYF. The CDR3 DNA follows: TGTGCCAGCAGTTTAAGCGTGAGGGCCGATGAGCAGTACTTC.

This clonotype was detected a few times. J is TRBJ2-3 and V is TRBV6-5; D unclear. The germline V gene has CDR1 MNHEY and CDR2 SVGAGI. Trimming removed 0 bases from V and 0 bases from J, with 4 bases in between. CDR3 length equals 14 residues. As DNA, the CDR3 is TGTGCCAGCAGTTACTCTGGGAGCACAGATACGCAGTATTTT. Amino acids: CASSYSGSTDTQYF.

The chain couples TRBV5-1 to TRBJ2-5, with 7 nucleotides matching TRBD2. After removal of 5 bases from V and 2 bases from J, the junction contained 6 bases not matched to a gene. The germline V gene encodes CDR1 SGHRS and CDR2 YFSETQ. This CDR3 is 14 amino acids long. The CDR3 spells CASRAGSLQETQYF. CDR3 nucleotide sequence: TGCGCCAGCAGAGCGGGGTCTCTACAAGAGACCCAGTACTTC. Based on the CDR3 plus reference TRBV5-1 and TRBJ2-5, the full variable domain is KAGVTQTPRYLIKTRGQQVTLSCSPISGHRSVSWYQQTPGQGLQFLFEYFSETQRNKGNFPGRFSGRQFSNSRSEMNVSTLELGDSALYLCASRAGSLQETQYFGPGTRLLVL.

The sample holds a few counts of this clonotype. The rearrangement uses TRBV6-6 and TRBJ2-7, with D uncertain. This CDR3 comprises 13 residues. V was cut by 8 bases and J by 7 bases, with 18 bases left in between. Germline values: CDR1 MNHNY, CDR2 SVGAGI (reference sequence). CDR3 nucleotides: TGTGCCAGCCGATCCCTGGAGACCTCGGAGCAGTACTTC. Protein: CASRSLETSEQYF.

The rearrangement links TRBV2 to TRBJ1-2; D perhaps matches TRBD1 (5 bases). V was clipped by 5 bases and J by 4 bases, with 14 bases between them. The germline V gene has CDR1 SNHLY and CDR2 FYNNEI. This CDR3 region has 14 residues. CDR3 sequence reads: CASSTNQGGYGYTF. CDR3 nucleotide sequence: TGTGCCAGCAGTACTAATCAGGGTGGCTATGGCTACACCTTC.